This TCR beta chain was captured by sequencing in a study of T cell repertoires in cytomegalovirus infection. About the study: Signatures in public TCR beta sequences pointed to both CMV infection and matching HLA type. General observations from the study: Dominating the ex vivo response were TCR beta clonotypes that were CMV-specific and HLA-C-restricted. People with CMV and the relevant HLA were identified by cumulative public TCR beta family frequency.

CDR3 size: 16 residues. V was clipped by 3 bases and J by 5 bases, with 19 bases between them. Germline V gives CDR1 MNHEY, CDR2 SMNVEV (reference sequence). TCRdb re-called the reads with MiXCR, one entry per CDR3 protein. This sample has hundreds of thousands of distinct CDR3 sequences, with about 8.8% found just once. Only a few counts were recorded for this clonotype. The antigen remains unidentified. Sequencing used PBMCs. The chain links TRBV27 to TRBJ1-1; D is undetermined. The TCR comes from a human donor in good health (CMV status not recorded). Some clones in this sample may be carry-over from other donors' samples. The CDR3 is CASSFYYQDVRTEAFF. The CDR3 coding sequence is TGTGCCAGCAGTTTTTATTATCAGGATGTGAGGACTGAAGCTTTCTTT.